This T cell receptor beta chain is from a study of T cells expressing NK-cell markers. This CDR3 is 15 amino acids long. Reanalyzing the 5' RACE reads, TCRdb keeps one entry per CDR3 protein, without DNA. This repertoire includes 500,000 to 600,000 distinct CDR3 sequences. V gene TRBV12-3 or TRBV12-4 combines with J gene TRBJ2-1; as DNA is missing, the TRBD2 call by TCRdb cannot be tested. The sequenced material came from blood T cells: a sorted CD56 or NKG2C T cell subset, CD4+ or CD8+ T cells, or bulk PBMC T cells (not recorded which). This TCR came from a man aged 18 to 35 in good health. CDR3 protein: CASSLGGGRAPEQFF.